This T cell receptor beta chain was observed in a study of T-cell reconstitution after alpha-beta-depleted transplantation in children (dated by TCRdb to the mid-2010s). About the study as a whole: The study quantitatively tracked T-cell immune reconstitution after TCRalphabeta/CD19-depleted allogeneic hematopoietic cell transplantation in children using TCR repertoire profiling. Points the paper makes about the study in general: Apparently early alphabetaT-cell count recovery about two months after transplant reportedly relied on only several hundred rapidly expanded clones derived from non-depleted graft cells. In some patients, the high TCRbeta diversity seen at day 60 was put down to recipient T cells and intrathymic progenitors that had survived conditioning. Hyperexpanded clone frequencies declined over subsequent months; after one year, T-cell counts and TCRbeta diversity were mostly attributed to newly produced T cells.

Trimming at the junction amounts to 6 bases on V and 2 bases on J, and the germline ends lie 11 bases apart. The CDR3 numbers 12 residues from cysteine through phenylalanine. Just CDR3 DNA is preserved here, 36 bases in frame from base 1. CDR1 and CDR2 are read off the germline V gene (reference sequence) as DFQATT and SNEGSKA. This clonotype was counted many times. Its target antigen remains unknown. It has no much larger one-base neighbor in the sample; base qualities were not kept. Library creation used PCR. Instrument on record: Illumina HiSeq 2500. TCR library preparation used molecular barcoding, with unique molecular identifiers applied to normalize quantification of the TCRbeta repertoire. TCRdb reran the public reads through fastp at Q25 and MiXCR, keeping productive beta chains. CDR3 protein duplicates are merged, each entry listing the most common genes and DNA. The sample contains about 260,000 distinct CDR3 sequences, roughly 11% of them found a single time. The biggest ten clones account for about a quarter of the sample.

This sample's treatment or condition label indicates: allogeneic hematopoietic cell transplantation with graft depleted of TCRalphabeta T cells and CD19 B cells. TCRalphabeta/CD19-depleted allogeneic hematopoietic cell grafts were given to the transplant recipients, all of whom were children. The clonotype comes from a male patient aged 2 to 9 who had a stem cell transplant for chronic granulomatous disease, so the T cells may come from the graft donor. The rearranged chain carries TRBV20-1 and TRBJ2-7; the D call could be TRBD1 or TRBD2, with each sharing 6 bases. This sample comprised peripheral blood, obtained 180 days after TCRalphabeta/CD19-depleted stem cell transplant. The CDR3 loop reads CSARGLAYEQYF. The DNA sequence is given as TGCAGTGCCAGGGGACTGGCCTACGAGCAGTACTTC.